This T cell receptor beta chain stems from a study of breast tumors, draining lymph nodes, adjacent tissues. Study results and limitations: Tumor and nontumor repertoires were significantly more similar in luminal-like than in basal-like breast cancer. That most tumor T cells come from lymph nodes remained unproven.

TCRdb itself ran the multiplex PCR reads through MiXCR, one entry per CDR3 protein. The sample lists about 24,000 distinct CDR3 sequences, roughly three quarters occurring once. Remarks on this clonotype: Its antigen is unidentified.

The V gene end was trimmed by 4 bases and the J gene end by 1 base; junction bases not matched to a gene: 3. This CDR3 comprises 15 residues. CDR1 and CDR2 from the germline V gene are GTSNPN and SVGIG (reference sequence). The sample was tumor-adjacent breast tissue. The chain uses TRBV30 and TRBJ2-2; TRBD2 agrees at 10 bases. This clonotype was obtained from a female donor with breast cancer. Some clones in this sample may be carry-over from other donors' samples. This CDR3 reads CAWILAGGNTGELFF. CDR3 nucleotide sequence: TGTGCCTGGATCTTAGCGGGGGGGAACACCGGGGAGCTGTTTTTT.